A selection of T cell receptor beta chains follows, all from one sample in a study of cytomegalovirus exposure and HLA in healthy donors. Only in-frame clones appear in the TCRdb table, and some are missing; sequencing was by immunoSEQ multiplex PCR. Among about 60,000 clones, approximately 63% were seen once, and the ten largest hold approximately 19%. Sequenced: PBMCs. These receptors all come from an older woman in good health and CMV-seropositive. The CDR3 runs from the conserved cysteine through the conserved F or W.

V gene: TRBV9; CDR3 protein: CASSVSATPYEQYF
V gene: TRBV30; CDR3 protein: CAWSVRNRDEQYF
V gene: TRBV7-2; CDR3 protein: CASSSEPGEQYF
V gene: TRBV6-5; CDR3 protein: CASNRRGTEAFF
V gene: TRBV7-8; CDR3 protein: CASSPGGAGYEQYF
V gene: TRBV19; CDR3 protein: CASSMSHNSPLHF
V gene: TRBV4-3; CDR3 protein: CASSQQLGAGESYTF
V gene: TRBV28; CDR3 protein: CASGTQNTGELFF
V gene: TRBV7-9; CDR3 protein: CASSIGQGGTGELFF
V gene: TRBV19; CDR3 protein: CASSWGGQGGNQPQHF
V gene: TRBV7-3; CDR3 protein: CASSPGGRGDYGYTF
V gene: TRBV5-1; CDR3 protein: CASSLEAGAGRETQYF
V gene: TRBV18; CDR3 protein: CASSPRQGREETQYF
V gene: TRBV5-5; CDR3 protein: CASSLEGQGKVYGYTF
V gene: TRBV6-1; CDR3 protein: CASSDAREGRTEAFF
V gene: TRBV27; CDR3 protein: CASSQGGRYSNQPQHF
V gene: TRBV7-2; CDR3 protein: CASSLGGPREASF
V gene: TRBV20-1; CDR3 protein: CSGGEYGYTF
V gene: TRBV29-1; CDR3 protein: CSVTLGPYNEQFF
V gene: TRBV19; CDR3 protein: CASNRQPTWGVNTEAFF
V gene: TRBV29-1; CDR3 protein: CSVEVVGLAGGPSSYEQYF
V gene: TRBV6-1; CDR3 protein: CATRGQGGEKLFF
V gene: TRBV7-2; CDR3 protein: CASSPGGTGANYGYTF
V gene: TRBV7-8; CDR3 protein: CASRSGTGGFRGEKLFF
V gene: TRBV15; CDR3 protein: CATSRDPEKEGGNQPQHF
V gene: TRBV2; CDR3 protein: CASSEGTGSNQPQHF
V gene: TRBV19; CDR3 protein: CASMKEGAGTEAFF
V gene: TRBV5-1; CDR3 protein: CASSPSGAGTDTQYF
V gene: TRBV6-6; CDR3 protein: CASMAGNSPLHF
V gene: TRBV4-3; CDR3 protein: CASSQERLAGGEQFF
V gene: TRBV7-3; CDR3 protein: CASSFDISSYNEQFF
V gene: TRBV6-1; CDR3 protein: CASSVSPTGSNQPQHF
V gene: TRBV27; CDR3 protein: CASSSGLPGENEKLFF
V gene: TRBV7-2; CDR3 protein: CASSRPGAYEQYF
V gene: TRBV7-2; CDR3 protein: CASSLAIGGTGDIQETQYF
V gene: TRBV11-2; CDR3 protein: CASSSRTLGGYTF
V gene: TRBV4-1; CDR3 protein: CASSHPQKALSYEQYF
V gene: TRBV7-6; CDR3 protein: CASSELPGQGASNSPLHF
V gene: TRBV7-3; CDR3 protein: CASSLHQGNTEAFF
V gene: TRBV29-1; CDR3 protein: CSGARGGYNEQFF
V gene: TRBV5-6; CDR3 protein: CASSHWTSREVNEQFF
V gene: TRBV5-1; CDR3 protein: CASSLSAGTSTDTQYF
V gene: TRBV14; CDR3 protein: CASSQDTVNTEAFF
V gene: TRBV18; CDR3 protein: CASSPTLAGYNEQFF
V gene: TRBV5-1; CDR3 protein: CASSRSQGGNEKLFF
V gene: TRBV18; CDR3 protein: CASSGTGDTEAFF
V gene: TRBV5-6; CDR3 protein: CASIGSPADNEQFF
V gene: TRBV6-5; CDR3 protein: CASRSQGDTQYF
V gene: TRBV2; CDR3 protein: CASGGDSYEQYF
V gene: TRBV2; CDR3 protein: CASSILAEAFF
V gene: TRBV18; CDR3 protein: CASSGYGAQETQYF
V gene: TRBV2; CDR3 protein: CASSAQGSTNEKLFF
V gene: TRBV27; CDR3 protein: CASSLDSYNEQFF
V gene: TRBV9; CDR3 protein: CASARVGTNEKLFF
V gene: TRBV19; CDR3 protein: CASSPTGNTEAFF
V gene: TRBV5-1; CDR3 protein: CASSLVTHMNTEAFF